These 30 T cell receptor beta chains share one sample of origin, sequenced in a study of blood T cell repertoires in COVID-19. Profiled with immunoSEQ multiplex PCR; TCRdb holds only in-frame clones, not every one. The top ten clones hold just under 7.5% of a sample with 300,000 to 400,000 clones, about 88% of them seen once. Material for sequencing was peripheral blood. The source is a woman aged 70-85 years with COVID-19, enrolled during active disease.

This chain connects TRBV9 to TRBJ1-6, with 8 bases fitting TRBD1. Germline assignment: CDR1 SGDLS and CDR2 YYNGEE. The length of the CDR3 is 17 residues. With V trimmed by 3 bases and J by 7 bases, 12 bases remained unmatched. The DNA for the CDR3 is TGTGCCAGCAGCGCCGAGGACAGGGTAAGACGGAATTCACCCCTCCACTTT. Protein: CASSAEDRVRRNSPLHF.

The chain couples TRBV30 to TRBJ2-2, with D perhaps TRBD2 (6 bases). Per the germline V gene, CDR1 is GTSNPN and CDR2 is SVGIG (reference sequence). There are 13 residues in the CDR3. The V end lost 4 bases, the J end lost 6 bases, and 12 bases lay between the germline ends. Written as DNA, the CDR3 is TGTGCCTGGAATTCATGGGGGGCCGGGGAGCTGTTTTTT. It encodes CAWNSWGAGELFF.

The rearrangement joins TRBV12-3 or TRBV12-4 to TRBJ1-3; TRBD1 aligns across 7 bases. The V segment lost 4 bases and the J segment 5 bases; nucleotides outside the gene matches: 2. The CDR3 has 13 amino acids. DNA of the CDR3: TGTGCCAGCAGTTCGGACAGGCGAAACACCATATATTTT. It codes for CASSSDRRNTIYF.

The chain links TRBV5-6 to TRBJ2-7; TRBD1 matches at 9 bases. The CDR3 is 15 residues long. CDR1 is SGHDT and CDR2 is YYEEEE in the germline V gene. The trim removed 2 bases at V and 3 bases at J, leaving 6 bases unmatched. Here the CDR3 reads CASSLQGARVYEQYF. The CDR3 DNA reads as TGTGCCAGCAGCTTACAGGGGGCGCGGGTCTACGAGCAGTACTTC.

The rearrangement joins TRBV3-1 (or the pseudogene TRBV3-2) to TRBJ2-3, with D perhaps matching TRBD1 (5 bases). In germline, CDR1 is LGHDT, CDR2 YNNKEL (reference sequence). The ends were cut back, 11 bases at V and 4 bases at J, with 19 bases in the middle. The CDR3 covers 14 residues. DNA for the CDR3: TGTGCCGGCGGCGCAGGGTCCGTCTCAGATACGCAGTATTTT. Its protein is CAGGAGSVSDTQYF.

This chain links TRBV7-9 with TRBJ1-1; 11 bases are shared with TRBD1. The CDR3 runs 15 residues. Unmatched junction bases numbered 3, after V lost 5 bases and J lost 1 base. The germline V gene has CDR1 SEHNR and CDR2 FQNEAQ (reference sequence). The CDR3 DNA reads TGTGCCAGCAGCAGGACAGGGGGCACGAACACTGAAGCTTTCTTT. It yields the protein CASSRTGGTNTEAFF.

This clone was detected only a few times. The V gene is TRBV7-6, the J gene TRBJ1-3; D perhaps matches TRBD1 (6 bases). The length of the CDR3 is 17 residues. In germline, CDR1 is SGHVS, CDR2 FNYEAQ. Trimming took off 4 bases at V and 0 bases at J, with 16 bases between the two ends. CDR3 DNA: TGTGCCAGCAGCTCCCCGGGACAATCCTTCTCTGGAAACACCATATATTTT. This encodes CASSSPGQSFSGNTIYF.

The chain employs TRBV19 and TRBJ2-4; possible D gene TRBD2, 6 bases. This CDR3 contains 16 residues. V was trimmed by 6 bases and J by 0 bases, leaving 15 bases between them. Germline CDR1 is LNHDA and CDR2 is SQIVND (reference sequence). In DNA, the CDR3 is TGTGCCAGTAGACCAGGGACTTTTCTAGCCAAAAACATTCAGTACTTC. Translation gives CASRPGTFLAKNIQYF.

The chain recombines TRBV20-1 with TRBJ2-7, with D possibly matching TRBD2 (6 bases). The CDR3 contains 11 residues. The ends were cut back, 7 bases at V and 5 bases at J, with 12 bases in the middle. Germline V gene lookup returns CDR1 DFQATT and CDR2 SNEGSKA (reference sequence). The CDR3 loop reads CSESRGDEQYF. CDR3 DNA sequence: TGCAGTGAGTCGCGGGGAGACGAGCAGTACTTC.

J is TRBJ2-3 and V is TRBV7-9; maybe TRBD2 (5 bases). The CDR3 totals 15 residues. CDR1 SEHNR and CDR2 FQNEAQ come from the germline V gene (reference sequence). V lost 5 bases, J lost 8 bases, and 20 bases lay in between. CDR3 loop: CASSPPGLQGGTQYF. In DNA, the CDR3 is TGTGCCAGCAGCCCACCAGGCCTTCAAGGAGGTACGCAGTATTTT.

The chain recombines TRBV10-3 with TRBJ2-1, with TRBD2 as a possible D gene (6 bases). This CDR3 has 13 residues. Germline V lookup: CDR1 ENHRY, CDR2 SYGVKD. With 10 bases removed from V and 8 bases from J, the gap between germline ends came to 18 bases. For the CDR3, the DNA is TGTGCCAGCGACGGCGGGGCCTCCCATGAGCAGTTCTTC. This codes for CASDGGASHEQFF.

This clone was detected only once. The rearrangement uses TRBV5-4 and TRBJ2-7; 9 bases align to TRBD2. Trimming at V came to 0 bases and at J to 2 bases, leaving 6 bases not matched to a gene. This CDR3 spans 16 amino acids. CDR1 SGHNT and CDR2 YYREEE come from the germline V gene (reference sequence). CDR3 amino acids: CASSLAKSSGTYEQYF. The CDR3 DNA reads as TGTGCCAGCAGCTTGGCCAAGTCTAGCGGGACCTACGAGCAGTACTTC.

The chain recombines TRBV4-3 with TRBJ1-6; 8 nucleotides align to TRBD1. V was pared by 0 bases and J by 6 bases, with 4 bases of the junction left unmatched. In germline, CDR1 is LGHNA, CDR2 YSLEER. The CDR3 runs to 16 residues. The CDR3 region has the DNA TGCGCCAGCAGCCAAGACATACAGGGGGGTAATTCACCCCTCCACTTT. This translates into CASSQDIQGGNSPLHF.

This clone is a singleton in its sample. The chain uses TRBV14 and TRBJ2-7; 7 nucleotides agree with TRBD1. The J segment lost 2 bases and the V segment lost 6 bases, leaving 7 bases of the junction unmatched. The CDR3 sequence is 14 residues long. CDR1 is SGHDN and CDR2 is FVKESK in the germline V gene. The CDR3 loop reads CASSRQGFPYEQYF. CDR3 DNA: TGTGCCAGCAGTCGACAGGGTTTTCCCTACGAGCAGTACTTC.

This clone was seen just once. The V call is TRBV6-1, the J call TRBJ1-1; D unresolved. The CDR3 is 16 residues long. The V end lost 3 bases, the J end lost 0 bases, and 14 bases lay between the germline ends. Germline V gene sequence: CDR1 MNHNS, CDR2 SASEGT. CDR3 coding DNA: TGTGCCAGCAGTGAGCCTCAGCGTTTGTTGAACACTGAAGCTTTCTTT. Its protein product is CASSEPQRLLNTEAFF.

The CDR3 loop is CAISDSGTGVVYGYTF. CDR3 coding DNA: TGTGCCATCAGCGATTCCGGGACAGGGGTTGTCTATGGCTACACCTTC. The chain has TRBV10-3 and TRBJ1-2, with TRBD1 identical over 10 bases. With 6 bases clipped from V and 4 bases from J, the junction kept 11 bases outside the gene matches. Germline loops: CDR1 ENHRY, CDR2 SYGVKD. This CDR3 comprises 16 residues.

This rearrangement joins TRBV18 to TRBJ2-7; D is possibly TRBD1 (6 bases). Deletions cut 0 bases from V and 3 bases from J, with 15 bases between. Per the germline V gene, CDR1 is KGHSH and CDR2 is LQKENI. This CDR3 has 16 residues. CDR3 coding DNA: TGTGCCAGCTCACCACCGTGGGCTAGAGGGGGCTACGAGCAGTACTTC. It yields the protein CASSPPWARGGYEQYF.

This chain uses TRBV2 with TRBJ1-1; D ambiguous. The CDR3 has 17 residues. The germline V and J ends were trimmed by 2 bases and 3 bases, with 19 bases remaining between them. Germline-derived CDR1 and CDR2 are SNHLY and FYNNEI. This chain's CDR3 is CASSEPPVWVEDTEAFF. As DNA, the CDR3 is TGTGCCAGCAGTGAACCCCCGGTTTGGGTCGAGGACACTGAAGCTTTCTTT.

The rearrangement uses TRBV19 and TRBJ1-5; TRBD1 might be the D (5 bases). The germline gives CDR1 LNHDA, CDR2 SQIVND (reference sequence). V lost 6 bases to trimming and J lost 4 bases, with 13 bases between them. The CDR3 is 14 residues long. CDR3 DNA: TGTGCCAGTAGACCGAGGGACTGGAATCAGCCCCAGCATTTT. The encoded protein is CASRPRDWNQPQHF.

This CDR3 is CASMGQGLPNEQFF. The CDR3 coding sequence is TGTGCCAGCATGGGTCAGGGGCTTCCCAATGAGCAGTTCTTC. The genes are TRBV7-9 and TRBJ2-1; TRBD1 is a possible D gene (6 bases). This CDR3 contains 14 residues. V was shortened by 7 bases and J by 6 bases, with 16 bases between the two germline ends. Germline CDR1 and CDR2: SEHNR and FQNEAQ (reference sequence).

The gene calls are TRBV3-1 (or the pseudogene TRBV3-2) and TRBJ1-5, with 8 bases identical to TRBD1. Germline lookup yields CDR1 LGHDT and CDR2 YNNKEL (reference sequence). The J segment lost 1 base and the V segment lost 3 bases, leaving 11 bases of the junction unmatched. The CDR3 length is 18 residues. The DNA for the CDR3 is TGTGCCAGCAGCCAGGAGGGACAGGCGAAAAGGAGCAATCAGCCCCAGCATTTT. It codes for CASSQEGQAKRSNQPQHF.

The CDR3, as DNA: TGTGCCAGCAGCTTTGGACAGGGTAACTATGGCTACACCTTC. The encoded protein is CASSFGQGNYGYTF. The V gene is TRBV5-6, the J gene TRBJ1-2, with 8 nucleotides matching TRBD1. This CDR3 comprises 14 residues. Germline V CDR1 and CDR2: SGHDT, YYEEEE. Losses at the gene ends were 2 bases for V and 1 base for J; bases not matched to a gene: 1. The variable domain in full, completed from reference TRBV5-6 and TRBJ1-2, reads DAGVTQSPTHLIKTRGQQVTLRCSPKSGHDTVSWYQQALGQGPQFIFQYYEEEERQRGNFPDRFSGHQFPNYSSELNVNALLLGDSALYLCASSFGQGNYGYTFGSGTRLTVV.

V usage is TRBV28 and J usage is TRBJ1-1, with a possible D match to TRBD1 (5 bases). V was shortened by 1 base and J by 0 bases, with 18 bases between the two germline ends. The CDR3 has 18 residues. Germline V gene sequence: CDR1 MDHEN, CDR2 SYDVKM. The CDR3 DNA reads TGTGCCAGCAGTTTATACCTATCCGCGACAGAGATGAACACTGAAGCTTTCTTT. Its translation is CASSLYLSATEMNTEAFF.

The count of this clone is one. Compared with germline, one end of the junction differs, possibly owing to a read error. CDR3 DNA: TGTGCCAGCAGTTCGACAAAGTTCTCGCACTTC. Residues: CASSSTKFSHF. V and J are TRBV6-6 and TRBJ2-7; no definite D call. Germline V gene data show CDR1 as MNHNY and CDR2 as SVGAGI (reference sequence). The CDR3 spans 11 residues.

The CDR3 loop reads CASREQGGVEAFF. The CDR3 DNA reads TGTGCCAGTAGGGAACAGGGTGGGGTCGAAGCTTTCTTT. This sequence joins TRBV19 and TRBJ1-1; a weak D match, TRBD1 (6 bases). CDR3 length: 13 amino acids. With 6 bases removed from V and 8 bases from J, the gap between germline ends came to 16 bases. Germline CDR1 and CDR2: LNHDA and SQIVND (reference sequence).

The gene calls are TRBV6-6 and TRBJ1-1; the D gene is possibly TRBD1 (6 bases). Per the germline V gene, CDR1 is MNHNY and CDR2 is SVGAGI (reference sequence). The CDR3 totals 12 residues. V shed 3 bases and J shed 7 bases, with 9 bases lying between them. This chain's CDR3 is CASSYEGVEAFF. The CDR3 coding sequence is TGTGCCAGCAGTTATGAGGGGGTTGAAGCTTTCTTT.

The chain combines TRBV3-1 (or the pseudogene TRBV3-2) with TRBJ1-5, with D unresolved. CDR3 length: 17 residues. CDR1 and CDR2 from the germline V gene are LGHDT and YNNKEL (reference sequence). V gave up 2 bases and J gave up 0 bases, with 14 bases separating them. CDR3 residues: CASSQPVGSYSNQPQHF. The CDR3 DNA reads TGTGCCAGCAGCCAACCAGTCGGGAGTTATAGCAATCAGCCCCAGCATTTT.

CDR3 loop: CASSHAQGTHGYTF. For the CDR3, the DNA is TGTGCCAGCAGCCATGCGCAGGGGACCCATGGCTACACCTTC. The chain recombines TRBV14 with TRBJ1-2, with D perhaps matching TRBD1 (6 bases). The CDR3 runs 14 residues. The germline CDR1 and CDR2 sequences are SGHDN and FVKESK. Deletions cut 3 bases from V and 6 bases from J, with 14 bases between.

Remarks on this clone: Being one base from a much bigger clone, this may be a read error. The sample has other DNA sequences that encode this CDR3 too. The chain combines TRBV7-2 with TRBJ1-5; possibly TRBD1 for D (5 bases). The CDR3 covers 13 residues. Germline V gives CDR1 SGHTA, CDR2 FQGNSA. Trimming shortened V by 2 bases and J by 4 bases, and 6 bases separated the two germline ends. CDR3 sequence: CASSLQGNQPQHF. CDR3 nucleotides: TGTGCCAGCAGCTTACAGGGTAATCAGCCCCAGCATTTT.

This chain links TRBV3-1 (or the pseudogene TRBV3-2) with TRBJ2-7, with 7 bases fitting TRBD1. Germline V lookup: CDR1 LGHDT, CDR2 YNNKEL (reference sequence). Trimming took 6 bases from V and 3 from J; bases not matched to a gene: 5. CDR3 length: 13 amino acids. In DNA form, the CDR3 reads TGTGCCAGCAGGGACAGACAGGGCTACGAGCAGTACTTC. This sequence encodes CASRDRQGYEQYF.